This T cell receptor (beta chain) was identified during a study of vaccination and CD4 T cells after COVID-19. Study as a whole: Blood was drawn a median around 70 days post second dose, range 14 to 241.

Only one count was recorded for this clonotype. Antigen specificity is unknown. CDR1 LNHDA and CDR2 SQIVND come from the germline V gene (reference sequence). The CDR3 sequence is 13 residues long. V lost 3 bases and J 2 bases, leaving 8 bases between the germline ends. An Oncomine TCR Beta short-read assay was used to sequence the DNA from cultured CD4+ T cells. Each CDR3 protein gets one entry after TCRdb re-called the PCR reads with MiXCR. Counted here are under 9,500 distinct CDR3 sequences, around 56% occurring once; the ten biggest clones make up 7.3%. Treatment reported: approximately 11-day PBMC culture with coronavirus spike peptide pools or control peptides (ViraFEST assay). TCR sequencing followed the expansion of antigen-specific T cells with peptide pools in ViraFEST. Half of the medium was exchanged for fresh IL-2 medium, first on day 3 and then on day 7. Study results and limitations: Within convalescent individuals, 304 out of 307 vaccine-specific clones proved to be spike mono-reactive.

The clonotype originates from a human donor who had recovered from COVID-19. Source material: CD4+ T cells from blood, cultured in vitro. The gene calls are TRBV19 and TRBJ2-7; D might be TRBD2 (6 bases). The CDR3 region has the DNA TGTGCCAGTAGTATCCCGGGGGCCTACGAGCAGTACTTC. Residues: CASSIPGAYEQYF.